These T cell receptor beta chains were read from a single sample in a study of blood T cells in healthy people across ages. From the 5' RACE reads, TCRdb called clonotypes with MiXCR, one entry per CDR3 protein. This table holds some 1.5 million distinct CDR3 sequences, approximately 39% found once. Sample: blood. The receptors were gathered from a woman under 30 in good health. CDR3s include the opening cysteine and the closing phenylalanine or tryptophan. Fields, in order: clone size, V gene, J gene, D gene, CDR3 DNA, CDR3 protein. The D gene is left open where the match is weak. A clone size is listed for some rows: how often the clone was seen (once, few, many), or a class if it is expanded.

>.|TRBV15|TRBJ1-5|TRBD1
TGTGCCACCAGCACCACCTTGGTCGGAGGGGGCGATTCCGGCTGGAATCAGCCCCAGCATTTT
CATSTTLVGGGDSGWNQPQHF
>.|TRBV6-2/TRBV6-3|TRBJ2-3|TRBD1
TGTGCCAGCAGTTACGACGGGACAGGGGTAACAGATACGCAGTATTTT
CASSYDGTGVTDTQYF
>.|TRBV6-6|TRBJ2-3|TRBD2
TGTGCCAGCAGTCGGCTAGCGGTTTCTAGCACAGATACGCAGTATTTT
CASSRLAVSSTDTQYF
>.|TRBV27|TRBJ1-2|.
TGTGCCAGCAGTTTATCGCAGCCCTCCTATGGCTACACCTTC
CASSLSQPSYGYTF
>few|TRBV7-8|TRBJ2-3|TRBD2
TGTGCCAGCAGCCGAAAAATGGGACTAGCGGGGGGCACAGATACGCAGTATTTT
CASSRKMGLAGGTDTQYF
>.|TRBV12-3/TRBV12-4|TRBJ2-1|.
TGTGCCAGCAGTTTTATAGAACGGTACAATGAGCAGTTCTTC
CASSFIERYNEQFF
>.|TRBV2|TRBJ1-1|TRBD1
TGTGCCAGCAGTGGAGGACAGGGTGGGTACACTGAAGCTTTCTTT
CASSGGQGGYTEAFF
>.|TRBV7-9|TRBJ2-1|TRBD2
TGTGCCAGCAGCACGGGACTAGCGGGAGAGCAGCAGTTCTTC
CASSTGLAGEQQFF
>many|TRBV29-1|TRBJ1-1|.
TGCAGCGTTGAAGGCAGGGGTAACACTGAAGCTTTCTTT
CSVEGRGNTEAFF
>many|TRBV4-1|TRBJ2-3|TRBD2
TGCGCCAGCAGCCAAACCCCTAGCGGGGGGGCAGATACGCAGTATTTT
CASSQTPSGGADTQYF